Shown below are 20 T cell receptor beta chains from a single sample sequenced in a study of blood T cell repertoires in COVID-19. Produced via immunoSEQ multiplex PCR; TCRdb's table is partial and in-frame only. The sample lists about 83,000 clones, around 88% occurring once. The sample comprised peripheral blood. The receptors were sampled from a man aged 45 to 65 with active COVID-19.

The CDR3 nucleotides read TGTGCCAGCAGCTCTTACACAGATACGCAGTATTTT. Protein sequence: CASSSYTDTQYF. The chain couples TRBV5-6 to TRBJ2-3; D not resolved. V was trimmed by 3 bases and J by 2 bases, leaving 4 bases between them. CDR1 and CDR2 (germline): SGHDT, YYEEEE. The CDR3 is made up of 12 amino acids. The full variable domain, rest sourced from reference TRBV5-6 and TRBJ2-3, is DAGVTQSPTHLIKTRGQQVTLRCSPKSGHDTVSWYQQALGQGPQFIFQYYEEEERQRGNFPDRFSGHQFPNYSSELNVNALLLGDSALYLCASSSYTDTQYFGPGTRLTVL.

The chain recombines TRBV28 with TRBJ2-7; D possibly corresponds to TRBD1 (5 bases). The V end was cut by 7 bases, the J end by 2 bases, with 15 bases between. The CDR3 totals 14 residues. Germline CDR1 reads MDHEN; CDR2 reads SYDVKM. Here the CDR3 DNA reads TGTGCCAGCATGCGTGACAGAGTTACCTACGAGCAGTACTTC. Encoded protein: CASMRDRVTYEQYF. Full variable domain (outside the CDR3, taken from reference TRBV28 and TRBJ2-7): DVKVTQSSRYLVKRTGEKVFLECVQDMDHENMFWYRQDPGLGLRLIYFSYDVKMKEKGDIPEGYSVSREKKERFSLILESASTNQTSMYLCASMRDRVTYEQYFGPGTRLTVT.

The rearrangement links TRBV28 to TRBJ1-3; D possibly corresponds to TRBD1 (6 bases). V lost 7 bases and J lost 3, with 13 bases in between. The CDR3 runs to 14 residues. Germline V gives CDR1 MDHEN, CDR2 SYDVKM. DNA of the CDR3: TGTGCCAGCATTGGGACATCCGATGGAAACACCATATATTTT. Protein product: CASIGTSDGNTIYF.

The chain links TRBV6-5 to TRBJ1-1; 7 positions agree with TRBD1. Germline CDR1 and CDR2: MNHEY and SVGAGI. The CDR3 length is 14 residues. Trimming cost V 7 bases and J 3 bases; bases outside gene matches: 8. The CDR3 reads CASNRDSLDTEAFF. The CDR3 nucleotides read TGTGCCAGCAACCGGGACAGTCTAGACACTGAAGCTTTCTTT.

The chain links TRBV29-1 to TRBJ2-2; 8 bases are shared with TRBD1. The germline gives CDR1 SQVTM, CDR2 ANQGSEA. The V gene end was trimmed by 7 bases and the J gene end by 3 bases; junction bases not matched to a gene: 10. The CDR3 covers 15 residues. The DNA for the CDR3 is TGCAGCGCAACTTCCGGGACAGGTTACACCGGGGAGCTGTTTTTT. It codes for CSATSGTGYTGELFF.

This sequence joins TRBV11-2 and TRBJ1-6, with TRBD1 as a possible D gene (5 bases). Germline CDR1 and CDR2: SGHAT and FQNNGV. The V gene lost 1 base and the J gene lost 3 bases, with 10 bases spanning the gap. The CDR3 is 16 residues long. The CDR3 sequence: CASSLAATVYNSPLHF. The CDR3 nucleotides read TGTGCCAGCAGCTTAGCTGCGACAGTCTATAATTCACCCCTCCACTTT.

The rearrangement joins TRBV7-9 to TRBJ2-5; TRBD1 agrees at 10 bases. The CDR3 runs to 14 residues. CDR1 is SEHNR and CDR2 is FQNEAQ in the germline V gene (reference sequence). The V segment lost 4 bases and the J segment 5 bases; nucleotides outside the gene matches: 4. CDR3 amino acids: CASSSTGGAETQYF. DNA of the CDR3: TGTGCCAGCAGCTCGACAGGGGGCGCGGAGACCCAGTACTTC. The full variable domain, in which reference TRBV7-9 and TRBJ2-5 provide the parts outside the CDR3, is DTGVSQNPRHKITKRGQNVTFRCDPISEHNRLYWYRQTLGQGPEFLTYFQNEAQLEKSRLLSDRFSAERPKGSFSTLEIQRTEQGDSAMYLCASSSTGGAETQYFGPGTRLLVL.

V gene TRBV30 combines with J gene TRBJ2-2; tentatively, D is TRBD2 (5 bases). Between the trimmed V and J ends, which lost 4 bases and 3 bases, there was a span of 12 bases. Germline lookup yields CDR1 GTSNPN and CDR2 SVGIG (reference sequence). This CDR3 is 14 amino acids long. The CDR3 coding sequence is TGTGCCTGGAACCGCGGGTTGGACACCGGGGAGCTGTTTTTT. Its translation is CAWNRGLDTGELFF.

The chain combines TRBV5-6 with TRBJ1-2; D possibly corresponds to TRBD1 (6 bases). In germline, CDR1 is SGHDT, CDR2 YYEEEE. The CDR3 length is 15 residues. Trimming took 1 base from V and 0 from J, leaving 10 bases between them. This CDR3 is CASSLRDNTNYGYTF. The CDR3 nucleotides are TGTGCCAGCAGCTTGAGGGACAACACTAACTATGGCTACACCTTC. Looking up the rest from reference TRBV5-6 and TRBJ1-2 gives the full variable domain: DAGVTQSPTHLIKTRGQQVTLRCSPKSGHDTVSWYQQALGQGPQFIFQYYEEEERQRGNFPDRFSGHQFPNYSSELNVNALLLGDSALYLCASSLRDNTNYGYTFGSGTRLTVV.

J is TRBJ2-3 and V is TRBV12-3 or TRBV12-4; TRBD2 is a possible D gene (5 bases). The CDR3 runs 11 residues. V lost 8 bases, J lost 6 bases, and 9 bases lay in between. CDR3 protein: CASQRGDTQYF. CDR3 bases: TGTGCCAGCCAAAGAGGGGATACGCAGTATTTT.

This clone was found a few times. For the CDR3, the DNA is TGTGCCAGCGAGAGTACAGGGGAGGCAAATGAGCAGTTCTTC. Translated: CASESTGEANEQFF. This rearrangement joins TRBV2 to TRBJ2-1; tentatively, D is TRBD1 (7 bases). Deletions cut 8 bases from V and 7 bases from J, with 18 bases between. The CDR3 totals 14 residues. Germline CDR1 is SNHLY and CDR2 is FYNNEI.

This chain joins TRBV30 and TRBJ2-2; a possible D gene is TRBD2 (5 bases). Germline CDR1 reads GTSNPN; CDR2 reads SVGIG (reference sequence). V was clipped by 3 bases and J by 5 bases, with 13 bases between them. CDR3 length: 14 amino acids. CDR3 loop: CAWSTVGGTGELFF. CDR3 in DNA: TGTGCCTGGAGCACGGTTGGCGGGACCGGGGAGCTGTTTTTT.

The rearrangement joins TRBV19 to TRBJ2-5; TRBD1 aligns across 8 bases. Germline values: CDR1 LNHDA, CDR2 SQIVND (reference sequence). J lost 5 bases, V lost 5 bases, and 10 bases had no gene match. CDR3 length equals 15 residues. CDR3 in DNA: TGTGCCAGTAGTCCCCCTCGTACAGGGGGGGAGACCCAGTACTTC. Its translation: CASSPPRTGGETQYF. Supplemented by reference TRBV19 and TRBJ2-5, the full variable domain reads DGGITQSPKYLFRKEGQNVTLSCEQNLNHDAMYWYRQDPGQGLRLIYYSQIVNDFQKGDIAEGYSVSREKKESFPLTVTSAQKNPTAFYLCASSPPRTGGETQYFGPGTRLLVL.

The chain has TRBV10-3 and TRBJ2-1; 13 nucleotides agree with TRBD2. The CDR3 contains 16 residues. CDR1 and CDR2 from the germline V gene are ENHRY and SYGVKD. V shed 2 bases, J shed 10 bases, and the junction held 8 bases outside the gene matches. The CDR3 protein is CAISERTSGGPGEQFF. DNA of the CDR3: TGTGCCATCAGTGAGCGGACTAGCGGGGGCCCCGGAGAGCAGTTCTTC.

With respect to this clone: Its ends do not fully match the called genes, so a read error is possible. The chain uses TRBV18 and TRBJ2-1; TRBD2 agrees at 10 bases. Germline loops: CDR1 KGHSH, CDR2 LQKENI. The length of the CDR3 is 15 residues. CDR3 sequence (DNA): TGTGCCAGCTCACAAAGCGGGGGGGCCTATAATGAGCAGTTCTTC. Protein sequence: CASSQSGGAYNEQFF.

The table lists this clone with a count of one. V usage is TRBV25-1 and J usage is TRBJ1-5; possibly TRBD1 for D (6 bases). CDR3 length: 13 amino acids. Germline V gene lookup returns CDR1 MGHDK and CDR2 SYGVNS. V lost 8 bases and J lost 5, with 13 bases in between. The CDR3 DNA reads as TGTGCCAGCGGGCTGACAGGTTATCAGCCCCAGCATTTT. It translates to CASGLTGYQPQHF.

CDR3 region: CAMATGDQETQYF. The CDR3, as DNA: TGTGCCATGGCGACAGGGGACCAAGAGACCCAGTACTTC. The genes are TRBV12-3 or TRBV12-4 and TRBJ2-5, with TRBD1 matching 8 bases. V was clipped by 10 bases and J by 0 bases; unmatched bases: 4. There are 13 residues in the CDR3.

V usage is TRBV4-1 and J usage is TRBJ2-7; 12 nucleotides agree with TRBD2. With 0 bases clipped from V and 5 bases from J, the junction kept 11 bases outside the gene matches. Germline V gives CDR1 MGHRA, CDR2 YSYEKL. This CDR3 spans 18 amino acids. As DNA, the CDR3 is TGCGCCAGCAGCCAAGAGCAGGGCCGACTAGCGGGGGCGGACGAGCAGTACTTC. As protein: CASSQEQGRLAGADEQYF.

The V call is TRBV6-6, the J call TRBJ2-7; 12 nucleotides line up with TRBD2. The length of the CDR3 is 19 residues. CDR1 MNHNY and CDR2 SVGAGI come from the germline V gene (reference sequence). V dropped 6 bases and J dropped 6; count of bases not matched to a gene: 21. CDR3 DNA sequence: TGTGCCAGCAGCTTTTCTAAGACTAGCGGGAGTTCAGGAGACCGCGAGCAGTACTTC. This gives the protein CASSFSKTSGSSGDREQYF.

The chain combines TRBV6-2 or TRBV6-3 with TRBJ2-1; TRBD2 agrees at 8 bases. V was clipped by 2 bases and J by 5 bases; unmatched bases: 5. The CDR3 is 15 residues long. Germline V gene lookup returns CDR1 MNHEY and CDR2 SVGEGT. The CDR3 spells CASSYGEAGDNEQFF. The DNA of the CDR3 is TGTGCCAGCAGTTACGGGGAAGCGGGGGACAATGAGCAGTTCTTC.